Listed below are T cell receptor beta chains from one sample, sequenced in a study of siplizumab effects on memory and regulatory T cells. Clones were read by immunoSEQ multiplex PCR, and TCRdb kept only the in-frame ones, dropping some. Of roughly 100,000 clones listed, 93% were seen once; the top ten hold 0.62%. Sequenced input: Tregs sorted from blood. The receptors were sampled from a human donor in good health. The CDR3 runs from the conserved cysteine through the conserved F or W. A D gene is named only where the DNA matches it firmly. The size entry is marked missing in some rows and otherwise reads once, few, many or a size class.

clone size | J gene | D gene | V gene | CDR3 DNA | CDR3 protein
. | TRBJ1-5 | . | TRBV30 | TGTGCCCGGTTGACACTGAGAGGGAATAGGAGCAATCAGCCCCAGCATTTT | CARLTLRGNRSNQPQHF
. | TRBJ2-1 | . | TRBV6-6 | TGTGCCAGCAGTTACATTTCCCAGCGGCTTTCATATGAGCAGTTCTTC | CASSYISQRLSYEQFF
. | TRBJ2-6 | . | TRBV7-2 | TGTGCCAGCAGCTTAGATGGGGCCAACGTCCTGACTTTC | CASSLDGANVLTF
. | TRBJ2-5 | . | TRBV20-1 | TGCAGTGCTAGAGAGCTGGAGACCCAGTACTTC | CSARELETQYF
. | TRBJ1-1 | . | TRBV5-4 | TGTGCCAGCAGCTTGGGTACGGGAATCAACACTGAAGCTTTCTTT | CASSLGTGINTEAFF
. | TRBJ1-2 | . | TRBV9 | TGTGCCAGCAGCGCCGAACAGGGTACCCTCTATGGCTACACCTTC | CASSAEQGTLYGYTF
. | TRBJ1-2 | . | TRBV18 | TGTGCCAGCTCACCACCAAATAGCGGCCGGGGCTATGGCTACACCTTC | CASSPPNSGRGYGYTF
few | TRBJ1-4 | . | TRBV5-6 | TGTGCCAGCAGCTACGCAACAGGGACACGACATGAAAAACTGTTTTTT | CASSYATGTRHEKLFF
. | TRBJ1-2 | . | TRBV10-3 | TGTGCCATCAGTGACCCAGGGGATTACTATGGCTACACCTTC | CAISDPGDYYGYTF
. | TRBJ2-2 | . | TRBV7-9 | TGTGCCAGCAGCTTAGTGGTTTTAAAGAACACCGGGGAGCTGTTTTTT | CASSLVVLKNTGELFF
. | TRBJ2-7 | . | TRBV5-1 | TGCGCCAGCAGCAGAGGGGATAGCTCCTACGAGCAGTACTTC | CASSRGDSSYEQYF
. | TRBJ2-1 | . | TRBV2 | TGTGCCAGCAGGCCCGCTGGACAAGTCTACAATGAGCAGTTCTTC | CASRPAGQVYNEQFF
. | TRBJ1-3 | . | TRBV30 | TGTGCCTGGAGTAAACACGTTCAGATTGGAAACACCATATATTTT | CAWSKHVQIGNTIYF
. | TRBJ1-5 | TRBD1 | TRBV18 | TGTGCCAGCTCACCACGCCCCCCAGGGGGTATCAATCAGCCCCAGCATTTT | CASSPRPPGGINQPQHF
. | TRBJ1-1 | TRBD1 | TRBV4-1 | TGCGCCAGCAGCCGACAGGGGGCGACTGAAGCTTTCTTT | CASSRQGATEAFF
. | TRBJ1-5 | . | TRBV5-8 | TGTGCCAGCAGCTTCAAGGGCCTATTCAATCAGCCCCAGCATTTT | CASSFKGLFNQPQHF
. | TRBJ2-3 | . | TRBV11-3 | TGTGCCAGCAGCTCGCTCGAAAGCACAGATACGCAGTATTTT | CASSSLESTDTQYF
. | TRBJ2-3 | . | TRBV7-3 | TGTGCCAGCAGCTTAGGTAGCACAGATACGCAGTATTTT | CASSLGSTDTQYF
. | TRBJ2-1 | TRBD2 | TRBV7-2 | TGTGCCAGCAGCTTAGAGGGACTAGCGGGGCGCAATGAGCAGTTCTTC | CASSLEGLAGRNEQFF
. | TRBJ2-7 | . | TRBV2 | TGTGCCAGCACCCGGGGGCCCTACGAGCAGTACTTC | CASTRGPYEQYF
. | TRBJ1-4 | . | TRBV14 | TGTGCCAGCAGCCGCGGGACACTTGAAAAACTGTTTTTT | CASSRGTLEKLFF
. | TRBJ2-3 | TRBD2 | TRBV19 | TGTGCCAGCAGTACAGCGGGATACACGCAGTATTTT | CASSTAGYTQYF
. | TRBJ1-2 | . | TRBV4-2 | TGTGCCAGCAGCCAAGGGCAAGGGGCTAACTATGGCTACACCTTC | CASSQGQGANYGYTF
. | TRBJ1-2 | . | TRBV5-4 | TGTGCCAGCAGCCCCGGTTCAGGATGGGAGTCTGGCTACACCTTC | CASSPGSGWESGYTF
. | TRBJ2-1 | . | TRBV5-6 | TGTGCCAGCAGATCCATCGGGGGGCATAACAATGAGCAGTTCTTC | CASRSIGGHNNEQFF
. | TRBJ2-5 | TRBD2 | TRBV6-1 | TGTGCCAGCAGTGAAAGCGGGAGACCAGAGACCCAGTACTTC | CASSESGRPETQYF
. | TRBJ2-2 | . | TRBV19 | TGTGCCAGTAGTATAGATCTATTACGGACAAACACCGGGGAGCTGTTTTTT | CASSIDLLRTNTGELFF
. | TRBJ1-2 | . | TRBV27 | TGTGCCAGCAGTTTATCTGGAGGGTTCGGCTATGGCTACACCTTC | CASSLSGGFGYGYTF